What follows is one T cell receptor (beta chain) and its context. This specimen comes from a study of blood T cell repertoires in COVID-19. Turning to the study itself: COVID-19 samples from acute and convalescent phases originated in the United States, Italy and Spain. T cells, B-cell-depleted T cells, or PBMCs supplied cDNA or gDNA.

Under the authors' procedure: Reference gene primer amplification yielded estimated nucleated cell counts. Produced via immunoSEQ multiplex PCR; TCRdb's table is partial and in-frame only. V and J calls and clone size are as listed in that table; D and trimming were resolved from the DNA. The table shows 120,000 or so clones, with more than 70% occurring only once. The CDR3 is 16 residues long. Germline V gives CDR1 SNHLY, CDR2 FYNNEI. V was trimmed by 3 bases and J by 9 bases, leaving 21 bases between them. This rearrangement joins TRBV2 to TRBJ2-1, with a weak D call TRBD2 (5 bases). Sequenced sample: peripheral blood. The sequence derives from a human donor in a cohort sampled during active COVID-19. This chain's CDR3 is CASSDDSLHGDSEQFF. For the CDR3, the DNA is TGTGCCAGCAGTGACGATTCTCTCCACGGGGATAGTGAGCAGTTCTTC.